The rows below give T cell receptor beta chains drawn from one sample of a study of CD8 T cells in Susac syndrome. MiXCR, applied by TCRdb to the immunoSEQ multiplex PCR reads, yields one record per CDR3 protein. The sample holds about 120,000 distinct CDR3 sequences, roughly 91% seen once. Sequencing used CD4+ T cells from PBMCs. Every receptor here comes from a human donor in good health. Each CDR3 is given with its conserved first and last residue. D genes are given only for firm matches. Clone size is not always given. Where it is, it says once, few, many or a class for expanded clones.

abundance,d_gene,v_gene,j_gene,CDR3aa,CDR3nt
.,.,TRBV6-2/TRBV6-3,TRBJ1-1,CASSYSTPIVRDTEAFF,TGTGCCAGCAGTTACTCGACCCCAATAGTCAGAGACACTGAAGCTTTCTTT
few,TRBD1,TRBV29-1,TRBJ1-2,CSGETGKGYTF,TGCAGCGGGGAGACAGGGAAAGGCTACACCTTC
.,TRBD1,TRBV15,TRBJ2-7,CATSGQGYEQYF,TGTGCCACCAGCGGACAGGGGTACGAGCAGTACTTC
.,.,TRBV7-9,TRBJ1-2,CASSLSRIRDGYTF,TGTGCCAGCAGCCTGTCCCGTATCCGTGATGGCTACACCTTC
.,.,TRBV28,TRBJ1-3,CASSLGASKGESTFLSGNTIYF,TGTGCCAGCAGTCTAGGTGCCTCCAAGGGAGAATCCACCTTCCTCTCTGGAAACACCATATATTTT
few,TRBD1,TRBV27,TRBJ2-5,CASSLTGGGETQYF,TGTGCCAGCAGTTTAACAGGGGGCGGTGAGACCCAGTACTTC
.,.,TRBV6-2/TRBV6-3,TRBJ2-1,CASSYFGQVDNEQFF,TGTGCCAGCAGTTACTTCGGACAAGTCGACAATGAGCAGTTCTTC
.,TRBD1,TRBV5-4,TRBJ1-2,CASSLTGLGYYGYTF,TGTGCCAGCAGCCTGACAGGGTTGGGGTACTATGGCTACACCTTC
.,.,TRBV10-2,TRBJ2-7,CASSEGRSSYEQYF,TGCGCCAGCAGTGAGGGCAGGAGCTCCTACGAGCAGTACTTC
.,TRBD1,TRBV28,TRBJ2-3,CASSRASTGGDQEVSDTQYF,TGTGCCAGCAGTCGCGCGTCGACAGGGGGCGATCAGGAGGTATCAGATACGCAGTATTTT
.,.,TRBV6-1,TRBJ2-5,CASSEGVGQSQETQYF,TGTGCCAGCAGTGAAGGTGTCGGGCAGTCGCAAGAGACCCAGTACTTC
.,.,TRBV6-2/TRBV6-3,TRBJ1-1,CASSLGHERAFF,TGTGCCAGCAGTCTTGGACATGAGCGAGCTTTCTTT
.,TRBD1,TRBV5-1,TRBJ1-2,CASSLMAGGAHGYTF,TGCGCCAGCAGCTTGATGGCAGGGGGAGCCCATGGCTACACCTTC
.,.,TRBV6-4,TRBJ2-1,CASSDAGQGNPNEQFF,TGTGCCAGCAGTGACGCCGGACAAGGTAACCCCAATGAGCAGTTCTTC
.,.,TRBV20-1,TRBJ1-4,CSARDPSASGHEKLFF,TGCAGTGCTAGAGATCCATCCGCTTCCGGACATGAAAAACTGTTTTTT
.,.,TRBV29-1,TRBJ2-5,CSASGGLKTQYF,TGCAGCGCCTCCGGGGGCCTAAAGACCCAGTACTTC
.,.,TRBV30,TRBJ2-2,CAAFPGLIFVGTGELFF,TGTGCCGCGTTCCCTGGACTTATCTTCGTAGGGACCGGGGAGCTGTTTTTT
few,TRBD2,TRBV11-2,TRBJ2-1,CASSYWGGNDNEQFF,TGTGCCAGCAGCTACTGGGGAGGGAACGACAATGAGCAGTTCTTC
.,.,TRBV20-1,TRBJ1-5,CSATGDYQPQHF,TGCAGTGCCACCGGGGATTATCAGCCCCAGCATTTT
.,.,TRBV12-3/TRBV12-4,TRBJ2-6,CASRDSGANVLTF,TGTGCCAGCAGGGACTCTGGGGCCAACGTCCTGACTTTC
.,TRBD1,TRBV29-1,TRBJ2-7,CSVLYGGQGVVYEQYF,TGCAGCGTCCTCTACGGAGGCCAGGGGGTCGTCTACGAGCAGTACTTC
.,TRBD2,TRBV20-1,TRBJ2-7,CSARAYTSGSYEQYF,TGCAGTGCTAGAGCCTATACTAGCGGGAGCTACGAGCAGTACTTC
.,.,TRBV20-1,TRBJ1-3,CSGFAGNTIYF,TGCAGTGGGTTTGCTGGAAACACCATATATTTT
once,.,TRBV3-1,TRBJ1-2,CASSGEIYYGYTF,TGTGCCAGCAGCGGCGAAATATACTATGGCTACACCTTC
.,TRBD1,TRBV7-9,TRBJ1-1,CASSSNRQGREHTEAFF,TGTGCCAGCAGCTCCAACCGACAGGGAAGGGAACACACTGAAGCTTTCTTT
once,TRBD1,TRBV19,TRBJ1-5,CASSSGTGGPGGNQPQHF,TGTGCCAGTAGTAGCGGGACAGGGGGCCCGGGGGGCAATCAGCCCCAGCATTTT
.,.,TRBV6-5,TRBJ2-1,CASSYSRGPYNEQFF,TGTGCCAGCAGTTACTCTCGCGGGCCCTACAATGAGCAGTTCTTC
.,.,TRBV6-5,TRBJ2-2,CASTYLGHMNTGELFF,TGTGCCAGCACCTACTTAGGGCACATGAACACCGGGGAGCTGTTTTTT
.,.,TRBV14,TRBJ2-1,CASSPILSSYNEQFF,TGTGCCAGCAGCCCTATACTGAGCTCCTACAATGAGCAGTTCTTC
.,.,TRBV6-6,TRBJ2-7,CASSYPPNYEQYF,TGTGCCAGCAGTTACCCGCCCAACTACGAGCAGTACTTC
.,TRBD1,TRBV2,TRBJ1-6,CASRGRDRGNSPLHF,TGTGCCAGCAGAGGACGGGACAGGGGTAATTCACCCCTCCACTTT
.,.,TRBV6-2/TRBV6-3,TRBJ2-7,CASSYPAGPGSYEQYF,TGTGCCAGCAGTTACCCTGCCGGTCCGGGTAGCTACGAGCAGTACTTC
few,.,TRBV7-9,TRBJ1-1,CASSLLGKNTEAFF,TGTGCCAGCAGCTTATTAGGGAAGAACACTGAAGCTTTCTTT
.,TRBD2,TRBV3-1,TRBJ2-7,CASSQGLAGEGQYF,TGTGCCAGCAGCCAGGGACTAGCGGGAGAAGGGCAGTACTTC
.,TRBD1,TRBV2,TRBJ2-7,CASRTQDRGSYEQYF,TGTGCCAGCAGGACCCAGGACAGGGGTTCCTACGAGCAGTACTTC
.,TRBD2,TRBV3-1,TRBJ2-7,CASSSFGLAGYYEQYF,TGTGCCAGCTCTTCGTTCGGGCTAGCGGGCTACTACGAGCAGTACTTC
.,.,TRBV6-2/TRBV6-3,TRBJ1-1,CASTPRGQGSRTEAFF,TGTGCCAGCACTCCACGAGGGCAGGGGAGTCGGACTGAAGCTTTCTTT
.,.,TRBV29-1,TRBJ1-1,CSVFGNRGNTEAFF,TGCAGCGTTTTTGGAAACCGGGGGAACACTGAAGCTTTCTTT
.,TRBD1,TRBV10-3,TRBJ2-2,CAIRGDRENTGELFF,TGTGCCATCAGGGGGGACAGGGAGAACACCGGGGAGCTGTTTTTT
.,.,TRBV7-2,TRBJ2-7,CASTPNTGREQYF,TGTGCCAGCACCCCGAACACAGGGCGCGAGCAGTACTTC
.,.,TRBV7-9,TRBJ1-6,CASSDQGNSPLHF,TGTGCCAGCAGCGATCAGGGGAATTCACCCCTCCACTTT
once,.,TRBV18,TRBJ1-5,CASSQLRSNQPQHF,TGTGCCAGCTCACAACTCAGGAGCAATCAGCCCCAGCATTTT
.,.,TRBV4-2,TRBJ2-7,CASSPLRRDEQYF,TGTGCCAGCAGCCCCCTCAGGAGGGACGAGCAGTACTTC
.,.,TRBV24-1,TRBJ2-1,CATSDLQGTEQFF,TGTGCCACCAGTGATTTGCAAGGGACTGAGCAGTTCTTC
.,TRBD1,TRBV5-1,TRBJ2-1,CASSTRQGPKGLGEQFF,TGCGCCAGCAGCACACGACAGGGCCCAAAGGGTCTGGGTGAGCAGTTCTTC
.,.,TRBV6-1,TRBJ2-7,CASKKSPGPYEQYF,TGTGCCAGCAAAAAGTCTCCAGGACCCTACGAGCAGTACTTC
.,.,TRBV5-4,TRBJ1-1,CASSLDPGSNTEAFF,TGTGCCAGCAGCTTGGATCCAGGCTCGAACACTGAAGCTTTCTTT
.,TRBD1,TRBV29-1,TRBJ1-2,CSVGQGAGGYTF,TGCAGCGTGGGACAGGGGGCAGGAGGCTACACCTTC
.,.,TRBV7-8,TRBJ2-1,CASSLGEQGSYNEQFF,TGTGCCAGCAGCTTAGGGGAGCAGGGTAGCTACAATGAGCAGTTCTTC
once,.,TRBV7-6,TRBJ2-7,CASSLTTKARSSYEQYF,TGTGCCAGCAGCTTAACAACGAAAGCGAGATCCTCCTACGAGCAGTACTTC
once,TRBD1,TRBV20-1,TRBJ1-1,CSAALSTYRGRFPKSEAFF,TGCAGTGCCGCCCTATCGACGTACAGGGGGCGCTTCCCAAAGTCTGAAGCTTTCTTT
.,TRBD2,TRBV5-4,TRBJ2-3,CASSLGGLAQDTQYF,TGTGCCAGCAGCTTGGGGGGACTAGCCCAAGATACGCAGTATTTT